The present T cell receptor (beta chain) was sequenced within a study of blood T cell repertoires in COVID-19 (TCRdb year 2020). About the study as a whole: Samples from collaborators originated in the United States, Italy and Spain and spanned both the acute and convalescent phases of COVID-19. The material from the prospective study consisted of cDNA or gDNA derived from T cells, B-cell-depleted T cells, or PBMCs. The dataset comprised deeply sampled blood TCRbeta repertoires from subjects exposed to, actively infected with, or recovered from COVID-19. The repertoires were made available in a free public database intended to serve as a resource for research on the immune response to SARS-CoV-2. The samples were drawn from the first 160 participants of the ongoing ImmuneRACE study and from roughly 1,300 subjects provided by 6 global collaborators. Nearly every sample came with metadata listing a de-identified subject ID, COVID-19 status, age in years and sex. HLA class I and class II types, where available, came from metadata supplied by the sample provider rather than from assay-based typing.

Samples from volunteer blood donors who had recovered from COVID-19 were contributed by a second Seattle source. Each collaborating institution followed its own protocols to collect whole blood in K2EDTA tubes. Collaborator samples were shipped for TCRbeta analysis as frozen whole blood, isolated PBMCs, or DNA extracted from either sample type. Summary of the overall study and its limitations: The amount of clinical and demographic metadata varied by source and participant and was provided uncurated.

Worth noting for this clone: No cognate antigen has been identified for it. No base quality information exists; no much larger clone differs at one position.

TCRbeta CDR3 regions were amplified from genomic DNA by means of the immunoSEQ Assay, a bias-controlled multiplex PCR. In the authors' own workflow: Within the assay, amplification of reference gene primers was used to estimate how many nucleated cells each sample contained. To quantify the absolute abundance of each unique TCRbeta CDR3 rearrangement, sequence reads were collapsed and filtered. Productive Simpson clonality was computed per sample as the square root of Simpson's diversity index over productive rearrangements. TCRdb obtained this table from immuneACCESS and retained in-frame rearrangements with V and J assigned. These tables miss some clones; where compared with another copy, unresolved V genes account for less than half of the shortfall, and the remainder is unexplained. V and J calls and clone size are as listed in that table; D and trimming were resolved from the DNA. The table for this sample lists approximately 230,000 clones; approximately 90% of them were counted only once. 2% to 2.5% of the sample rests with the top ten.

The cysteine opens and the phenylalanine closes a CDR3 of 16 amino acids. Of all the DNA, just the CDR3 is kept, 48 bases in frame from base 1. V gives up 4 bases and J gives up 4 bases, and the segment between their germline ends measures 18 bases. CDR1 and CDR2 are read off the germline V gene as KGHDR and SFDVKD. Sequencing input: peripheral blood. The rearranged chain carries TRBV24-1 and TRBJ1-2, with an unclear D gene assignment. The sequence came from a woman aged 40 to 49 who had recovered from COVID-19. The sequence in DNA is TGTGCCACCAGTGACCACTCGACTGAGGGCCCCTATGGCTACACCTTC. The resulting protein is CATSDHSTEGPYGYTF.